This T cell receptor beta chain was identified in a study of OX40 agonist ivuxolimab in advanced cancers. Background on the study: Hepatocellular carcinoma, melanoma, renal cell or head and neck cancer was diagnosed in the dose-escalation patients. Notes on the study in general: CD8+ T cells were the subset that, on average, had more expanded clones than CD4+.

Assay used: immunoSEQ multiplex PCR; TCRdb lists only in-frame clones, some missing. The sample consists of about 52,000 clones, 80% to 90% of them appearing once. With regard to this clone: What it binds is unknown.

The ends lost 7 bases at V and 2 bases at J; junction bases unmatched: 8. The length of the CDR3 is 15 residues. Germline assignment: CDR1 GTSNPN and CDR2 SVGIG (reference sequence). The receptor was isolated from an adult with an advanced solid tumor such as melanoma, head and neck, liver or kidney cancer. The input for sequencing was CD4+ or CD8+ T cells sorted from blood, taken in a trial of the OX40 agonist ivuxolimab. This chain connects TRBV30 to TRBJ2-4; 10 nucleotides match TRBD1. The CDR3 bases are TGTGCCTCGTATAAGGGACAGGGGACCAAAAACATTCAGTACTTC. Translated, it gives CASYKGQGTKNIQYF.